Listed here are 30 T cell receptor beta chains from one sample, sequenced in a study of T cells in Graves' hyperthyroidism and ophthalmopathy. Researchers took RNA transcripts and amplified the TCR beta CDR3 regions from them. TCR CDR3 regions were first amplified by RT-PCR with HTBI primers. TCRdb ran MiXCR on the multiplex PCR reads and lists one entry per CDR3 protein. The sample has some 490,000 distinct CDR3 sequences, roughly 16% seen once. Sequencing was performed on blood. These receptors all stem from a woman aged 30 to 39 with Graves' ophthalmopathy.

This clonotype was recorded at least ten times. The chain uses TRBV30 and TRBJ1-1; TRBD1 aligns across 7 bases. Trimming at V came to 7 bases and at J to 0 bases, leaving 5 bases not matched to a gene. CDR1 is GTSNPN and CDR2 is SVGIG in the germline V gene (reference sequence). This CDR3 comprises 13 residues. CDR3 DNA sequence: TGTGCCTCCTCGACAGGGATGAACACTGAAGCTTTCTTT. Translation: CASSTGMNTEAFF.

V usage is TRBV29-1 and J usage is TRBJ1-1, with no clear D. CDR1 and CDR2 from the germline V gene are SQVTM and ANQGSEA. This CDR3 comprises 13 residues. V shed 1 base and J shed 4 bases, with 10 bases lying between them. The CDR3 loop reads CSVEGPDTTEAFF. CDR3 nucleotide sequence: TGCAGCGTTGAAGGTCCCGATACCACTGAAGCTTTCTTT.

The chain combines TRBV29-1 with TRBJ2-1; 8 positions agree with TRBD2. Germline V lookup: CDR1 SQVTM, CDR2 ANQGSEA. CDR3 length: 17 amino acids. Trimming cost V 4 bases and J 1 base; bases outside gene matches: 12. The CDR3 loop is CSVAGLVATFSYNEQFF. DNA for the CDR3: TGCAGCGTTGCGGGACTAGTAGCGACCTTTTCCTACAATGAGCAGTTCTTC.

There are many counts of this clonotype. This chain uses TRBV28 with TRBJ2-5, with 9 bases matching TRBD2. Germline CDR1 reads MDHEN; CDR2 reads SYDVKM. This CDR3 is 17 amino acids long. J lost 5 bases, V lost 5 bases, and 15 bases had no gene match. CDR3 amino acids: CASSPPMIAGVGETQYF. The CDR3 DNA sequence: TGTGCCAGCAGTCCCCCAATGATAGCGGGAGTAGGGGAGACCCAGTACTTC.

This chain links TRBV3-1 with TRBJ1-2; no firm D call. The CDR3 is 13 amino acids. V lost 4 bases and J lost 8, with 14 bases in between. The germline gives CDR1 LGHDT, CDR2 YNNKEL (reference sequence). The CDR3 protein is CASSPPRDLGYTF. The CDR3, as DNA: TGTGCCAGCAGCCCGCCCCGGGATTTGGGCTACACCTTC.

This clonotype was recorded a few times. This sequence joins TRBV7-9 and TRBJ2-7; weak D call: TRBD1 (5 bases). Germline-derived CDR1 and CDR2 are SEHNR and FQNEAQ (reference sequence). V shed 4 bases and J shed 0 bases, with 28 bases lying between them. CDR3 length equals 20 residues. The CDR3 coding sequence is TGTGCCAGCAGCTCCTCCGTCGGCAGGGTTATTTCTACTGGCTCCTACGAGCAGTACTTC. Its protein product is CASSSSVGRVISTGSYEQYF.

This clonotype was detected only once. One base away lies a much larger clone, so this may be a sequencing read error. The chain carries TRBV29-1 and TRBJ2-5; TRBD1 matches 9 bases. The CDR3 has 14 amino acids. The junction had 9 bases not matched to a gene; V was cut back by 8 bases and J by 2 bases. Germline assignment: CDR1 SQVTM and CDR2 ANQGSEA. CDR3 region: CSFARTGVQETQYF. The CDR3 DNA reads TGCAGCTTCGCCCGGACAGGGGTGCAAGAGACCCAGTACTTC.

V and J are TRBV7-2 and TRBJ2-7; no clear D gene. V was trimmed by 2 bases and J by 3 bases, leaving 14 bases between them. Germline V gives CDR1 SGHTA, CDR2 FQGNSA. CDR3 length: 15 amino acids. CDR3 nucleotide sequence: TGTGCCAGCAGCTTAACTAATCTGTATGGCTACGAGCAGTACTTC. Protein product: CASSLTNLYGYEQYF.

This clonotype showed up many times. The chain employs TRBV7-8 and TRBJ1-5, with 7 positions matching TRBD1. The V and J ends lost 5 bases and 5 bases, in that order; junction bases with no gene match: 12. Germline V CDR1 and CDR2: SGHVS, FQNEAQ. This CDR3 has 16 amino acids. This CDR3 reads CASSAGPTGPYQPQHF. The DNA for the CDR3 is TGTGCCAGCAGCGCAGGACCGACAGGGCCCTATCAGCCCCAGCATTTT.

The chain couples TRBV20-1 to TRBJ2-1, with TRBD2 matching over 8 bases. The CDR3 is 13 residues long. Germline values: CDR1 DFQATT, CDR2 SNEGSKA (reference sequence). The trim removed 3 bases at V and 10 bases at J, leaving 8 bases unmatched. Here the CDR3 DNA reads TGCAGTGCTAGCGGGAGGGCCTTATGGGAGCAGTTCTTC. As protein: CSASGRALWEQFF.

This clonotype appeared many times. V and J are TRBV30 and TRBJ2-2; a weak D match, TRBD1 (6 bases). The CDR3 has 14 residues. The germline V gene has CDR1 GTSNPN and CDR2 SVGIG (reference sequence). Trimming shortened V by 4 bases and J by 0 bases, and 9 bases separated the two germline ends. CDR3 residues: CAWMRQANTGELFF. CDR3 DNA sequence: TGTGCCTGGATGAGACAGGCGAACACCGGGGAGCTGTTTTTT.

Remarks on this clonotype: Given a much more abundant clone one base away, this may be a read error. V is TRBV28 and J is TRBJ1-5; no definite D call. V lost 5 bases, J lost 4 bases, and 3 bases lay in between. The CDR3 runs 11 residues. Germline V CDR1 and CDR2: MDHEN, SYDVKM. The CDR3 coding sequence is TGTGCCAGCAGTATTAATCAGCCCCAGCATTTT. Translating gives CASSINQPQHF. The whole variable domain, filled in from reference TRBV28 and TRBJ1-5, reads DVKVTQSSRYLVKRTGEKVFLECVQDMDHENMFWYRQDPGLGLRLIYFSYDVKMKEKGDIPEGYSVSREKKERFSLILESASTNQTSMYLCASSINQPQHFGDGTRLSIL.

This clonotype was seen more than once but under ten times. This chain joins TRBV2 and TRBJ1-2; D ambiguous. In germline, CDR1 is SNHLY, CDR2 FYNNEI. Trimming took 5 bases from V and 5 from J, leaving 6 bases between them. The CDR3 covers 11 residues. This CDR3 is CASSQFYGYTF. The CDR3 coding sequence is TGTGCCAGCAGTCAGTTTTATGGCTACACCTTC.

In this sample, this clonotype turned up many times. This chain connects TRBV28 to TRBJ2-3; 11 bases fit TRBD1. The CDR3 consists of 16 residues. Germline CDR1 MDHEN, CDR2 SYDVKM. The trim removed 6 bases at V and 3 bases at J, leaving 8 bases unmatched. For the CDR3, the DNA is TGTGCCAGCAGCGCGGTCGGGGACAGGGGGACAGATACGCAGTATTTT. This sequence encodes CASSAVGDRGTDTQYF.

This clonotype occurred a few times. The rearrangement links TRBV20-1 to TRBJ2-1, with TRBD2 identical over 10 bases. Trimming at V came to 7 bases and at J to 0 bases, leaving 15 bases not matched to a gene. CDR3 length: 18 residues. The germline V gene encodes CDR1 DFQATT and CDR2 SNEGSKA (reference sequence). Here the CDR3 DNA reads TGCAGTGTGGCCTTCACGACTAGCGGGCTAAGCTCCTACAATGAGCAGTTCTTC. It yields the protein CSVAFTTSGLSSYNEQFF.

The chain combines TRBV5-8 with TRBJ2-1, with 9 bases that match TRBD2. Germline V gene data show CDR1 as SGHTS and CDR2 as YDEGEE. V shed 6 bases and J 5 bases; nucleotides not matched to a gene: 12. The CDR3 loop spans 16 amino acids. The CDR3 region has the DNA TGTGCCAGCATTTTCAATAGCGGGAGTATCGACAATGAGCAGTTCTTC. It encodes CASIFNSGSIDNEQFF.

CDR3 region: CASTTQRDTQYF. The CDR3 DNA sequence: TGTGCCAGCACCACCCAGAGAGATACGCAGTATTTT. This chain joins TRBV2 and TRBJ2-3; D is undetermined. The CDR3 is made up of 12 amino acids. Germline V gene data show CDR1 as SNHLY and CDR2 as FYNNEI. The ends were cut back, 7 bases at V and 5 bases at J, with 10 bases in the middle.

A remark on this clonotype: Since a much larger clone is just one base distant, this may be a read error. This chain uses TRBV20-1 with TRBJ2-1, with D unresolved. In germline, CDR1 is DFQATT, CDR2 SNEGSKA (reference sequence). The CDR3 runs 13 residues. CDR3 in amino acids: CSAPGLGYNGQFF. CDR3 in DNA: TGCAGTGCCCCGGGTCTAGGGTACAATGGGCAGTTCTTC.

This clonotype was counted only a few times. J is TRBJ1-3 and V is TRBV7-9; D is unresolved. The germline V and J ends were trimmed by 5 bases and 0 bases, with 5 bases remaining between them. Germline assignment: CDR1 SEHNR and CDR2 FQNEAQ (reference sequence). This CDR3 is 13 amino acids long. In DNA, the CDR3 is TGTGCCAGCAGCACCCGCTCTGGAAACACCATATATTTT. Translated, it gives CASSTRSGNTIYF.

This clonotype was counted many times. The chain uses TRBV3-1 and TRBJ1-2; weak D call: TRBD1 (5 bases). The CDR3 is 13 residues long. Germline assignment: CDR1 LGHDT and CDR2 YNNKEL (reference sequence). Trimming cost V 4 bases and J 4 bases, with 10 bases left between them. The CDR3, as DNA: TGTGCCAGCAGCCGTAAGGGGTTCTATGGCTACACCTTC. Residues: CASSRKGFYGYTF.

Ten or more counts support this clonotype. This rearrangement joins TRBV7-3 to TRBJ2-3, with TRBD2 matching 7 bases. The junction had 9 bases not matched to a gene; V was cut back by 6 bases and J by 3 bases. This CDR3 is built from 15 residues. Germline V gene lookup returns CDR1 SGHTA and CDR2 FQGTGA. CDR3 bases: TGTGCCAGCAGGCGCGGACTAGACTCGACAGATACGCAGTATTTT. Encoded protein: CASRRGLDSTDTQYF.

This clonotype was seen more than once but under ten times. The rearrangement links TRBV2 to TRBJ1-6; D perhaps matches TRBD1 (6 bases). This CDR3 comprises 14 residues. The germline CDR1 and CDR2 sequences are SNHLY and FYNNEI. Trimming left V 10 bases short and J 9 bases short, with 19 bases between. CDR3 nucleotide sequence: TGTGCCATTACAGACAGGAAGAATTCTTCACCCCTCCACTTT. Its translation: CAITDRKNSSPLHF.

The chain carries TRBV5-8 and TRBJ2-1, with 7 bases that match TRBD1. The trim removed 5 bases at V and 6 bases at J, leaving 14 bases unmatched. This CDR3 is built from 16 residues. Germline V CDR1 and CDR2: SGHTS, YDEGEE. CDR3 region: CASSPTTGAGGNEQFF. CDR3 DNA sequence: TGTGCCAGCAGTCCTACCACAGGGGCAGGGGGCAATGAGCAGTTCTTC.

This clonotype was seen a handful of times. The gene calls are TRBV5-4 and TRBJ2-7; D might be TRBD2 (6 bases). V lost 4 bases to trimming and J lost 6 bases, with 23 bases between them. Germline lookup yields CDR1 SGHNT and CDR2 YYREEE (reference sequence). The CDR3 has 16 residues. CDR3 in DNA: TGTGCCAGCAGCCCATCGGGTGGCGGGACTGGTGCCGAGCAGTACTTC. It codes for CASSPSGGGTGAEQYF.

The rearrangement links TRBV4-1 to TRBJ2-7, with TRBD2 matching 9 bases. The junction had 3 bases not matched to a gene; V was cut back by 1 base and J by 2 bases. The germline gives CDR1 MGHRA, CDR2 YSYEKL. CDR3 size: 15 residues. The CDR3 spells CASSQGGGRAYEQYF. The CDR3 nucleotides are TGCGCCAGCAGCCAAGGCGGCGGGAGGGCCTACGAGCAGTACTTC.

The genes are TRBV6-9 and TRBJ1-1, with D possibly matching TRBD1 (6 bases). V was cut by 5 bases and J by 0 bases, with 19 bases left in between. Germline loops: CDR1 MNHGY, CDR2 SVAAGI. There are 17 residues in the CDR3. The CDR3 region has the DNA TGTGCCAGCAGTCAAACTAGGCGGGGGGCAGTGAACACTGAAGCTTTCTTT. Its translation is CASSQTRRGAVNTEAFF.

This clonotype was seen a few times. The CDR3 is CASRGPDTGELFF. The CDR3 region has the DNA TGTGCCAGCAGGGGGCCCGACACCGGGGAGCTGTTTTTT. The J gene is TRBJ2-2, the V gene TRBV6-1; a weak D match, TRBD1 (5 bases). This CDR3 is 13 amino acids long. The germline V gene has CDR1 MNHNS and CDR2 SASEGT. Trimming left V 6 bases short and J 3 bases short, with 8 bases between.

The chain has TRBV5-1 and TRBJ1-6; tentative D call: TRBD1 (5 bases). Germline CDR1 reads SGHRS; CDR2 reads YFSETQ. V lost 5 bases to trimming and J lost 10 bases, with 19 bases between them. The CDR3 totals 15 residues. CDR3 region: CASRQEGALGSPLHF. CDR3 in DNA: TGCGCCAGCAGGCAGGAAGGGGCCTTAGGGTCACCCCTCCACTTT.

This clonotype was counted a few times. The J gene is TRBJ2-3, the V gene TRBV5-8; 9 positions match TRBD2. This CDR3 region has 17 residues. CDR1 and CDR2 from the germline V gene are SGHTS and YDEGEE. The junction had 12 bases not matched to a gene; V was cut back by 5 bases and J by 2 bases. CDR3 amino acids: CASRRIPGLADTDTQYF. The DNA for the CDR3 is TGTGCCAGCAGACGGATACCGGGACTAGCAGACACAGATACGCAGTATTTT.

This clonotype was detected many times. This rearrangement joins TRBV7-2 to TRBJ2-7; a possible D gene is TRBD2 (6 bases). The CDR3 runs to 18 residues. The germline V gene has CDR1 SGHTA and CDR2 FQGNSA. Trimming stripped 0 bases from V and 0 bases from J, with 18 bases between. CDR3: CASSLAGGRTTSSYEQYF. DNA of the CDR3: TGTGCCAGCAGCTTAGCCGGAGGACGGACTACGAGCTCCTACGAGCAGTACTTC.